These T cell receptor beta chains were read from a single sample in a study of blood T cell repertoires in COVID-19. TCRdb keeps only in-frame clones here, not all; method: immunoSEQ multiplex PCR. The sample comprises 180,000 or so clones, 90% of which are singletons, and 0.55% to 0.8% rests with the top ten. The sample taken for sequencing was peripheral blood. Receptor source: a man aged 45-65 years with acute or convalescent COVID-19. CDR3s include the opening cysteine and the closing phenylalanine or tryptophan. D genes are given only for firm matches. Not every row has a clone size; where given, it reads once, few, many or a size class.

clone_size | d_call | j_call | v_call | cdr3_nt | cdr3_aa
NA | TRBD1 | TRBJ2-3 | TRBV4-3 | TGCGCCAGCAGCCAGCAGGGGGAAGCTACGCAGTATTTT | CASSQQGEATQYF
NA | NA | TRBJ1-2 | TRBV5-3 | TGTGCCAGAAGCTTGAATATCGGGGATTTCGACTATGGCTACACCTTC | CARSLNIGDFDYGYTF
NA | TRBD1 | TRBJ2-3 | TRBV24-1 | TGTGCCACCAGTGAGTCCAGACAGGGAGCTAGCACAGATACGCAGTATTTT | CATSESRQGASTDTQYF
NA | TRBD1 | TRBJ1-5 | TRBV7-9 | TGTGCCAGCAGCTTAGAGGGGGCGAGTCAGCCCCAGCATTTT | CASSLEGASQPQHF
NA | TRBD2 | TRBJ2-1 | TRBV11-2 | TGTGCCAGCAGCTTAGATCGGGCTAGCGGTATTAATGAGCAGTTCTTC | CASSLDRASGINEQFF
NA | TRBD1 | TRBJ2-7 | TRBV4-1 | TGCGCCAGCAGCCAACGGACAGGCATCTCCTACGAGCAGTACTTC | CASSQRTGISYEQYF
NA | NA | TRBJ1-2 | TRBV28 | TGTGCCAGCAGACCAGGCACGGGGGGTGCCTATGGCTACACCTTC | CASRPGTGGAYGYTF
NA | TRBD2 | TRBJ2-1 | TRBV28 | TGTGCCAGCAGTCCAAAAACGACTAGCGGGGGGTCCTACAATGAGCAGTTCTTC | CASSPKTTSGGSYNEQFF
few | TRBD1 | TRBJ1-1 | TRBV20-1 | TGCAGTGCTAGAGCGGACAGGGAAGCTTTCTTT | CSARADREAFF
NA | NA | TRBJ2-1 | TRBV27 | TGTGCCAGCAGAAAAGAAGCGGGCTACAATGAGCAGTTCTTC | CASRKEAGYNEQFF
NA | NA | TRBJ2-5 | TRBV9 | TGTGCCAGCAGCGTGGGTAGCTTAAGGCAAGAGACCCAGTACTTC | CASSVGSLRQETQYF
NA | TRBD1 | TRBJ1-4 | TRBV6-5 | TGTGCCAGCAACCCGGGACAGGGTCACGAAAAACTGTTTTTT | CASNPGQGHEKLFF
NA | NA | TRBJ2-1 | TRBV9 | TGTGCCAGCAGCGTAGTCCCTGGGCGCGGGGATGAGCAGTTCTTC | CASSVVPGRGDEQFF
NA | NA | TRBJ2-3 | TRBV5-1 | TGCGCCAGCAGTCCAAGACCGCTAGTCAACACAGATACGCAGTATTTT | CASSPRPLVNTDTQYF
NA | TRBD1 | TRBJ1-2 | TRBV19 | TGTGCCAGTAGTATAGACAACCGGGACAGGGGTGGGTATGGCTACACCTTC | CASSIDNRDRGGYGYTF
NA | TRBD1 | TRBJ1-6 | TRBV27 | TGTGCCAGCAGTCGGGACAGAATGGACCTCCACTTT | CASSRDRMDLHF
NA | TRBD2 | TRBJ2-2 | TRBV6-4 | TGTGCCAGCAGTGCGACGGGGGGCACCGGGGAGCTGTTTTTT | CASSATGGTGELFF
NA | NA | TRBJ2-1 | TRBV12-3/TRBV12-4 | TGTGCCAGCAGTCACCTTTCGGATGAGCAGTTCTTC | CASSHLSDEQFF